The 5 T cell receptor beta chains below all came from one sample that was sequenced in a study of T cell responses to AZD1222 COVID-19 vaccine. Sequencing used immunoSEQ multiplex PCR; TCRdb keeps in-frame clones, though not all of them. The sample contains around 150,000 clones, nearly 95% of which appear only once. The specimen was peripheral blood, collected on day 0 of AZD1222 vaccination. These receptors were collected from an adult in good health.

Only one count was recorded for this clone. The rearrangement joins TRBV7-2 to TRBJ2-7; unclear D gene. The CDR3 length is 13 residues. CDR1 SGHTA and CDR2 FQGNSA come from the germline V gene. Trimming shortened V by 1 base and J by 5 bases, and 9 bases separated the two germline ends. CDR3 residues: CASSLVRNHEQYF. The CDR3 DNA reads TGTGCCAGCAGCTTAGTCAGAAACCACGAGCAGTACTTC. Complete variable domain (other parts from reference TRBV7-2 and TRBJ2-7): GAGVSQSPSNKVTEKGKDVELRCDPISGHTALYWYRQSLGQGLEFLIYFQGNSAPDKSGLPSDRFSAERTGGSVSTLTIQRTQQEDSAVYLCASSLVRNHEQYFGPGTRLTVT.

The CDR3 bases are TGTGCCAGCAGCACCCAGCGGGGCACAGATACGCAGTATTTT. Its protein product is CASSTQRGTDTQYF. The chain couples TRBV5-4 to TRBJ2-3, with D maybe TRBD2 (6 bases). Trimming pared 4 bases from V and 1 base from J, leaving 10 bases between. Germline CDR1 reads SGHNT; CDR2 reads YYREEE (reference sequence). The CDR3 has 14 amino acids.

The chain has TRBV3-1 (or the pseudogene TRBV3-2) and TRBJ2-3, with TRBD2 identical over 9 bases. Germline values: CDR1 LGHDT, CDR2 YNNKEL (reference sequence). The CDR3 has 16 amino acids. V was pared by 4 bases and J by 4 bases, with 9 bases of the junction left unmatched. Written as DNA, the CDR3 is TGTGCCAGCAGCCGAATGGCGCGGGGGGGTGCAGATACGCAGTATTTT. Translated: CASSRMARGGADTQYF.

V gene TRBV6-5 combines with J gene TRBJ2-5; D possibly corresponds to TRBD2 (5 bases). Germline V gene lookup returns CDR1 MNHEY and CDR2 SVGAGI. This CDR3 has 15 residues. Trimming shortened V by 6 bases and J by 5 bases, and 19 bases separated the two germline ends. The CDR3 DNA follows: TGTGCCAGCAGCCCGAACCGGGCACCGGGGGAGACCCAGTACTTC. This encodes CASSPNRAPGETQYF.

The V gene is TRBV28, the J gene TRBJ2-5; 7 bases are a match to TRBD1. The CDR3 sequence is 13 residues long. The V segment lost 10 bases and the J segment 2 bases; nucleotides outside the gene matches: 7. In germline, CDR1 is MDHEN, CDR2 SYDVKM. CDR3 sequence: CATRGTAQETQYF. The DNA of the CDR3 is TGTGCCACCAGGGGGACAGCACAAGAGACCCAGTACTTC.